A few counts support the clone carrying this TCR beta chain. Its antigen is unknown. Deletions cut 6 bases from V and 5 bases from J, with 13 bases between. Per germline, CDR1 LNHDA and CDR2 SQIVND (reference sequence). This CDR3 spans 13 amino acids. The data originate from a study of cytomegalovirus exposure and HLA in healthy donors. Study information: Most donors, around 81% of roughly 400 genotyped, fell in the Caucasian-associated ancestry cluster.

Primers included in the PCR were 60 Vbeta and 13 Jbeta primers. Profiling relied on immunoSEQ multiplex PCR, and the TCRdb table lists in-frame clones only, not all of them. The table shows 130,000 or so clones, with roughly three quarters occurring only once. Study conclusions and caveats: In a later analysis, TCR beta V- and J-gene trimming was associated with a missense DCLRE1C variant. Under in vitro conditions, three CMV-associated chains were confirmed as specific for CMV antigens. Being indistinguishable, some V segments were excluded, TRBV6-2 and TRBV6-3 among them.

This sequence was found in a male donor in good health and CMV-seronegative. Specimen: PBMCs. The chain joins TRBV19 to TRBJ2-5, with D perhaps TRBD1 (5 bases). The CDR3 loop reads CASRDRAGETQYF. DNA for the CDR3: TGTGCCAGTAGGGACCGGGCAGGGGAGACCCAGTACTTC.